These T cell receptor beta chains were read from a single sample in a study of blood T cells in healthy people across ages. TCRdb redid the calling of the 5' RACE reads with MiXCR, one entry per CDR3 protein. The repertoire holds about 810,000 distinct CDR3 sequences, with 30% to 45% as singletons. What was sequenced was blood. The source is a man aged 18 to 30 in good health. Each CDR3 is given without its conserved first and last residue.

v_gene	j_gene	CDR3aa
TRBV12-3/TRBV12-4	TRBJ1-1	ASRRGGRGTEAF
TRBV27	TRBJ2-7	ASSRTSEPYEQY
TRBV13	TRBJ1-2	ASSDTKGQGSYGYT
TRBV10-3	TRBJ2-3	AIRPLSGGPLDTQY
TRBV20-1	TRBJ2-3	SARRSSTDTQY
TRBV5-1	TRBJ1-5	ASSLDSGNQPQH
TRBV12-3/TRBV12-4	TRBJ1-5	ASSWGASNQPQH
TRBV20-1	TRBJ1-1	SAPTGNTEAF
TRBV2	TRBJ2-6	ASIRAAGANVLT
TRBV9	TRBJ2-7	ASSAGQEGYEQY
TRBV29-1	TRBJ2-7	SVGGVRYNEQY
TRBV7-2	TRBJ2-1	ASSLVVGTSYNEQF
TRBV4-2	TRBJ1-1	ASSQDRHKDEAF
TRBV12-3/TRBV12-4	-	ASSLLGETQF
TRBV12-3/TRBV12-4	TRBJ2-3	ASIPGGRDTQY
TRBV7-2	TRBJ2-5	ASSSQTGGETQY
TRBV7-9	TRBJ1-6	ASDPGQGVTPLH